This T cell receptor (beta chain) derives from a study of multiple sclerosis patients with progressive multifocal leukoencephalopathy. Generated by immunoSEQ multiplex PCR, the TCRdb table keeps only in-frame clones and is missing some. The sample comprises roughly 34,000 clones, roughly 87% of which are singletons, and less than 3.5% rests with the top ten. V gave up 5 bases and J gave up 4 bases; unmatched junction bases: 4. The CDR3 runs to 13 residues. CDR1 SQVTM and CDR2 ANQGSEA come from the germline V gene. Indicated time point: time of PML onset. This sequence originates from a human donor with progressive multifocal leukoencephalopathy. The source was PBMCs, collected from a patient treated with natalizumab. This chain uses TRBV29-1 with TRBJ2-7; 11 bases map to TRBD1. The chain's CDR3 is CSVRTGGAYEQYF. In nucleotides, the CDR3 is TGCAGCGTTAGGACAGGGGGCGCGTACGAGCAGTACTTC.